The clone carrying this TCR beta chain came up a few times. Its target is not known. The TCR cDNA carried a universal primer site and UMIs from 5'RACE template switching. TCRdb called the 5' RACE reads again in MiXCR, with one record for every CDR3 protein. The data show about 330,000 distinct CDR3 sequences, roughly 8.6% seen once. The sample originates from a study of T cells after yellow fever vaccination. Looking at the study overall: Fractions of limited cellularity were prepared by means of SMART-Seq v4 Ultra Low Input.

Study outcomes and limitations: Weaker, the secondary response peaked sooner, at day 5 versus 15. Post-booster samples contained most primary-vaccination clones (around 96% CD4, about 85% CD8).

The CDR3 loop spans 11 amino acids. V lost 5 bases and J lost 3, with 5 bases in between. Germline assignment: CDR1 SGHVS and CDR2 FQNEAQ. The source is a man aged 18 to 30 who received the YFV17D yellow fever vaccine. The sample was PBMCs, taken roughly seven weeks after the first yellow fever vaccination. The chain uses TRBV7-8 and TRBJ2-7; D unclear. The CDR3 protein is CASSQHYEQYF. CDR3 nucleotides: TGTGCCAGCAGCCAGCACTACGAGCAGTACTTC.